The 15 T cell receptor beta chains below all came from one sample that was sequenced in a study of blood T cells in healthy people across ages. The second PCR ran about 6 to 11 cycles with a sample-barcoded 5' primer and J-beta primers. Via MiXCR, TCRdb re-called the 5' RACE reads, giving one row per CDR3 protein. The sample lists about 1.5 million distinct CDR3 sequences, approximately 43% occurring once. The sequencing sample was made of blood. These receptors came from a woman under 30 in good health.

A word on this clonotype: A much larger clone differs by one base, so this may be a read error. The rearrangement joins TRBV9 to TRBJ2-7, with D perhaps assigned TRBD1 or TRBD2 (5 bases each). There are 15 residues in the CDR3. V was clipped by 4 bases and J by 12 bases, with 26 bases between them. Looked up from germline, CDR1 is SGDLS and CDR2 is YYNGEE. The CDR3 coding sequence is TGTGCCAGCAGCCCCGGCCCCAGGGAGAAAGAGACCCGGTACTTC. Encoded protein: CASSPGPREKETRYF.

The chain carries TRBV19 and TRBJ1-5; 7 bases are a match to TRBD1. This CDR3 is 14 amino acids long. V gave up 8 bases and J gave up 1 base; unmatched junction bases: 5. CDR1 is LNHDA, CDR2 SQIVND, per germline (reference sequence). CDR3 loop: CASVDRRSNQPQHF. The CDR3 coding sequence is TGTGCCAGTGTGGACAGGCGGAGCAATCAGCCCCAGCATTTT.

Comment on this clonotype: It may be a read error: a sequence one base away is much more abundant. This chain links TRBV29-1 with TRBJ2-7; TRBD1 or TRBD2 may be the D gene (5 bases each). CDR3 size: 12 residues. V was clipped by 2 bases and J by 9 bases, with 14 bases between them. CDR1 and CDR2 (germline): SQVTM, ANQGSEA. The CDR3 DNA sequence: TGCAGCGTTGAAAGAGGGGAAAACATGCAGTACTTC. It encodes CSVERGENMQYF.

In the case of this clonotype: One junction end disagrees with the germline gene, perhaps due to a read error. The rearrangement links TRBV4-3 to TRBJ2-5; possible D gene TRBD2, 5 bases. Germline V gene data show CDR1 as LGHNA and CDR2 as YSLEER. This CDR3 contains 14 residues. CDR3 nucleotide sequence: TGCGCCAGCAGCCGAGGGCTAGGAGGAGAGACTCAGTACTTC. It yields the protein CASSRGLGGETQYF.

Comment on this clonotype: The junction shows a germline mismatch at one end, possibly a read error. The rearrangement joins TRBV13 to TRBJ2-7; D is unclear. The J call may be faulty, since TRBJ2-4 better matches the DNA end. The CDR3 has 17 amino acids. Germline-derived CDR1 and CDR2 are PRHDT and FYEKMQ (reference sequence). The CDR3 sequence: CAGSPLVSTTGWNIQYF. CDR3 DNA sequence: TGTGCCGGCAGCCCTTTGGTCTCGACGACCGGATGGAACATTCAGTACTTC.

The V and J genes are TRBV11-2 and TRBJ1-5; D might be TRBD1 (6 bases). CDR1 and CDR2 (germline): SGHAT, FQNNGV. V shed 0 bases and J shed 8 bases, with 11 bases lying between them. CDR3 length: 14 amino acids. The CDR3, as DNA: TGTGCCAGCAGCTTAGAATTGGGGGCGGAGCCCCAGCATTTT. This encodes CASSLELGAEPQHF.

This chain's CDR3 is CASSAGLADYEQYF. The CDR3 nucleotides read TGTGCCAGCAGCGCGGGACTAGCGGATTACGAGCAGTACTTC. V and J are TRBV9 and TRBJ2-7, with TRBD2 identical over 11 bases. Germline V CDR1 and CDR2: SGDLS, YYNGEE. The CDR3 runs to 14 residues. After removal of 3 bases from V and 4 bases from J, the junction contained 3 bases not matched to a gene.

This clonotype showed up just a few times. V is TRBV10-1 and J is TRBJ2-3, with 8 bases matching TRBD2. Germline V gene data show CDR1 as WNHNN and CDR2 as SYGVQD (reference sequence). With V trimmed by 5 bases and J by 0 bases, 7 bases remained unmatched. CDR3 length: 16 residues. The CDR3 DNA is TGCGCCAGCAGTCCCGCCAGCGGGGGCAGCACAGATACGCAGTATTTT. Translating gives CASSPASGGSTDTQYF.

In this sample, this clonotype turned up a few times. The chain recombines TRBV18 with TRBJ2-7; 7 positions agree with TRBD2. After removal of 6 bases from V and 2 bases from J, the junction contained 10 bases not matched to a gene. Germline V gene lookup returns CDR1 KGHSH and CDR2 LQKENI. CDR3 length equals 15 residues. This chain's CDR3 is CASSRRGDQTYEQYF. The CDR3, as DNA: TGTGCCAGCTCCCGCCGGGGGGATCAGACCTACGAGCAGTACTTC. The entire variable domain, with the rest obtained from reference TRBV18 and TRBJ2-7, is as follows: NAGVMQNPRHLVRRRGQEARLRCSPMKGHSHVYWYRQLPEEGLKFMVYLQKENIIDESGMPKERFSAEFPKEGPSILRIQQVVRGDSAAYFCASSRRGDQTYEQYFGPGTRLTVT.

V and J are TRBV6-6 and TRBJ2-7; D gene unclear. Deletions cut 2 bases from V and 3 bases from J, with 11 bases between. The CDR3 contains 14 residues. Germline V lookup: CDR1 MNHNY, CDR2 SVGAGI (reference sequence). CDR3: CASSYGRVGYEQYF. In DNA form, the CDR3 reads TGTGCCAGCAGTTACGGTCGAGTGGGCTACGAGCAGTACTTC.

This clonotype was seen a handful of times. The chain joins TRBV12-3 or TRBV12-4 to TRBJ1-5; D gene unclear. CDR3 length: 14 amino acids. V dropped 6 bases and J dropped 7 bases, with 16 bases sitting between them. CDR3 sequence reads: CASSRTHGSQPQHF. CDR3 nucleotides: TGTGCCAGCAGCCGCACCCACGGCAGCCAGCCCCAGCATTTT.

The chain is built from TRBV12-3 or TRBV12-4 and TRBJ2-5; possibly TRBD2 for D (6 bases). Deletions cut 2 bases from V and 5 bases from J, with 9 bases between. The CDR3 consists of 13 residues. The CDR3 here is CASSLFGRETQYF. The CDR3 coding sequence is TGTGCCAGCAGTTTATTTGGGAGGGAGACCCAGTACTTC.

This clonotype has only one observation. V is TRBV18 and J is TRBJ2-1; 9 bases line up with TRBD2. This CDR3 is 16 amino acids long. V was clipped by 6 bases and J by 1 base; unmatched bases: 7. Germline lookup yields CDR1 KGHSH and CDR2 LQKENI. CDR3 coding DNA: TGTGCCAGCTCCCAACCTAGCGGGGCGTCCTACAATGAGCAGTTCTTC. Translated: CASSQPSGASYNEQFF.

The rearrangement links TRBV4-2 to TRBJ2-3; D gene ambiguous. Germline CDR1 LGHNA, CDR2 YNFKEQ. The CDR3 contains 14 residues. V was shortened by 4 bases and J by 1 base, with 9 bases between the two germline ends. In DNA form, the CDR3 reads TGTGCCAGCAGCCTGACTGAGCGCACAGATACGCAGTATTTT. Amino acids: CASSLTERTDTQYF.

This clonotype was recorded a few times. The chain couples TRBV6-2 or TRBV6-3 to TRBJ1-2, with 7 bases identical to TRBD1. The CDR3 length is 15 residues. CDR1 is MNHEY, CDR2 SVGEGT, per germline. V shed 6 bases, J shed 3 bases, and the junction held 10 bases outside the gene matches. CDR3 sequence (DNA): TGTGCCAGCAGACACACAGGGGAACGGGACTATGGCTACACCTTC. Translation gives CASRHTGERDYGYTF.